One sample yielded the 11 T cell receptor beta chains listed below, sequenced in a study of shared clonotypes between healthy human individuals. Here immunoSEQ multiplex PCR was the method, and the copy in TCRdb shows in-frame clones only, minus some. The sample consists of some 800,000 clones, about 91% of them appearing once. Terminally differentiated effector memory CD45RA+ cells were excluded by CCR7 positive selection of CD45RO-negative cells. Sequenced material: naive CD8+ T cells sorted from blood. Source of these receptors: a man in his thirties or forties in good health.

The chain uses TRBV30 and TRBJ2-6; TRBD1 agrees at 10 bases. V shed 0 bases and J 0 bases; nucleotides not matched to a gene: 2. The CDR3 is 17 amino acids. Germline V gene data show CDR1 as GTSNPN and CDR2 as SVGIG (reference sequence). The CDR3 nucleotides are TGTGCCTGGAGTGTACGGACAGGGGGCTCTGGGGCCAACGTCCTGACTTTC. Residues: CAWSVRTGGSGANVLTF.

This rearrangement joins TRBV5-8 to TRBJ2-7; D is unclear. The CDR3 runs to 14 residues. The V end was cut by 2 bases, the J end by 0 bases, with 9 bases between. The germline gives CDR1 SGHTS, CDR2 YDEGEE. The DNA of the CDR3 is TGTGCCAGCAGCTTCTACTCCCGCTCCTACGAGCAGTACTTC. It translates to CASSFYSRSYEQYF.

This chain connects TRBV14 to TRBJ1-1; D not resolved. Trimming took 0 bases from V and 1 from J, leaving 3 bases between them. The CDR3 contains 13 residues. Germline V gene data show CDR1 as SGHDN and CDR2 as FVKESK. As DNA, the CDR3 is TGTGCCAGCAGCCAAGAAGCGAACACTGAAGCTTTCTTT. Encoded protein: CASSQEANTEAFF.

This clone has only one observation. The chain links TRBV4-1 to TRBJ2-7, with D possibly matching TRBD1 (6 bases). V dropped 0 bases and J dropped 4 bases, with 19 bases sitting between them. Looked up from germline, CDR1 is MGHRA and CDR2 is YSYEKL. The CDR3 totals 17 residues. The CDR3 here is CASSQDPLQGVGYEQYF. For the CDR3, the DNA is TGCGCCAGCAGCCAAGATCCTCTACAGGGAGTTGGATACGAGCAGTACTTC.

The chain has TRBV27 and TRBJ2-1, with a weak D call TRBD2 (6 bases). Germline V CDR1 and CDR2: MNHEY, SMNVEV (reference sequence). V was shortened by 6 bases and J by 8 bases, with 20 bases between the two germline ends. This CDR3 is 15 amino acids long. This chain's CDR3 is CASSPRETLNDEQFF. The CDR3 nucleotides are TGTGCCAGCAGCCCACGGGAGACTCTGAACGATGAGCAGTTCTTC.

J is TRBJ2-2 and V is TRBV4-1; a weak D match, TRBD2 (5 bases). This CDR3 spans 16 amino acids. CDR1 and CDR2 (germline): MGHRA, YSYEKL. Trimming took 4 bases from V and 0 from J, leaving 12 bases between them. CDR3 sequence: CASSRELVTNTGELFF. The CDR3 DNA reads as TGCGCCAGCAGCCGAGAACTAGTTACGAACACCGGGGAGCTGTTTTTT.

The chain links TRBV29-1 to TRBJ2-2; 8 bases agree with TRBD2. CDR1 and CDR2 from the germline V gene are SQVTM and ANQGSEA. This CDR3 region has 14 residues. With 7 bases clipped from V and 8 bases from J, the junction kept 12 bases outside the gene matches. CDR3 amino acids: CSARTSGGSGELFF. CDR3 coding DNA: TGCAGCGCTCGAACTAGCGGAGGATCAGGGGAGCTGTTTTTT.

This chain's CDR3 is CASSVRDRGQWSNYGYTF. CDR3 in DNA: TGCGCCAGCAGTGTGCGGGACAGGGGGCAATGGAGTAACTATGGCTACACCTTC. V is TRBV10-2 and J is TRBJ1-2; 12 positions match TRBD1. This CDR3 is 18 amino acids long. CDR1 and CDR2 from the germline V gene are WSHSY and SAAADI. V dropped 4 bases and J dropped 1; count of bases not matched to a gene: 10.

J is TRBJ2-7 and V is TRBV4-1, with 7 bases lining up with TRBD2. J lost 2 bases, V lost 1 base, and 5 bases had no gene match. Germline-derived CDR1 and CDR2 are MGHRA and YSYEKL. CDR3 length: 15 residues. The CDR3 here is CASSQGTSHAYEQYF. In DNA, the CDR3 is TGCGCCAGCAGCCAAGGGACTAGTCATGCCTACGAGCAGTACTTC.

J is TRBJ2-1 and V is TRBV29-1; TRBD2 is a possible D gene (6 bases). Trimming pared 6 bases from V and 8 bases from J, leaving 14 bases between. CDR3 size: 12 residues. Germline CDR1 SQVTM, CDR2 ANQGSEA. Written as DNA, the CDR3 is TGCAGCGTGCGGATGGAGGGAGATGAGCAGTTCTTC. It specifies CSVRMEGDEQFF.

The chain couples TRBV5-5 to TRBJ2-7, with TRBD2 as a possible D gene (6 bases). Germline V gene sequence: CDR1 SGHKS, CDR2 YYEKEE (reference sequence). Trimming left V 0 bases short and J 0 bases short, with 16 bases between. This CDR3 has 17 residues. The CDR3 reads CASSLEGLPHPSYEQYF. DNA for the CDR3: TGTGCCAGCAGCTTGGAAGGACTACCCCACCCCTCCTACGAGCAGTACTTC.